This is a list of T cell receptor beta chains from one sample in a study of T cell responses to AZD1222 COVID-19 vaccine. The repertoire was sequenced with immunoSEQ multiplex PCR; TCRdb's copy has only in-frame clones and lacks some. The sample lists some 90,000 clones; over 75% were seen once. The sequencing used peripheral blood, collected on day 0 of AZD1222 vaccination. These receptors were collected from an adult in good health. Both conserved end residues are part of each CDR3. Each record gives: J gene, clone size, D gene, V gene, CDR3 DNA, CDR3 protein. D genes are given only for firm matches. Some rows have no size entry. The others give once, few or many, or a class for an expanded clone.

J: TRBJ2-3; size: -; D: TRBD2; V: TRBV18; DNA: TGTGCCAGCTCGCGGACTAGCGGGAGTACAGATACGCAGTATTTT; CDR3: CASSRTSGSTDTQYF
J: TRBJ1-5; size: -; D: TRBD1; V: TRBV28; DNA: TGTGCCAGCAGAAGACAGGGTGAGGCGCAGCCCCAGCATTTT; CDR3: CASRRQGEAQPQHF
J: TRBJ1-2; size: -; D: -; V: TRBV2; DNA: TGTGCCAGCAGTGATATAGGGGCCTGGGGCTACACCTTC; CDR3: CASSDIGAWGYTF
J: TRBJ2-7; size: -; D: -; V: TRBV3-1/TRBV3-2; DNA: TGTGCCAGCAGCGGTGGGGGGGCCCAGTACGAGCAGTACTTC; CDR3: CASSGGGAQYEQYF
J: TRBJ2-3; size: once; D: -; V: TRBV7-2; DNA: TGTGCCAGCAGCTTGTTGGAGACGGTGGGCACAGATACGCAGTATTTT; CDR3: CASSLLETVGTDTQYF
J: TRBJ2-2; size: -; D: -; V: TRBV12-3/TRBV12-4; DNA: TGTGCCAGCAACGGTGGGGCCGGGGAGCTGTTTTTT; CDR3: CASNGGAGELFF
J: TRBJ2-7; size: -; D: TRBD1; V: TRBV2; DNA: TGTGCCAGCAGCGGGACAGCCAATAAACTCTCCTACGAGCAGTACTTC; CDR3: CASSGTANKLSYEQYF
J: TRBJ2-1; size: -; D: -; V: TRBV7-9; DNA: TGTGCCAGCAGCCCCCGGGGCTTTGAGGGCTCCTACAATGAGCAGTTCTTC; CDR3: CASSPRGFEGSYNEQFF
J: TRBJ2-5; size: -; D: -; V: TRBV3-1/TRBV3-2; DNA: TGTGCCAGCAGCCAAGATGTCCCCAGGGGATGGGAGACCCAGTACTTC; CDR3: CASSQDVPRGWETQYF
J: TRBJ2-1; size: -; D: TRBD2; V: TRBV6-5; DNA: TGTGCCAGCAGTCGGACTAGCGGATCCTACAATGAGCAGTTCTTC; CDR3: CASSRTSGSYNEQFF
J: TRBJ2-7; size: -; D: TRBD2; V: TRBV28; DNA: TGTGCCAGCACCTCAGCGGGAGCGGCGTACGAGCAGTACTTC; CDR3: CASTSAGAAYEQYF
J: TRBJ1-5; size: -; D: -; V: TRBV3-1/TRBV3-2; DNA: TGTGCCAGCAGCGGAAATAGGGTGGGGGTTTATCAGCCCCAGCATTTT; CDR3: CASSGNRVGVYQPQHF
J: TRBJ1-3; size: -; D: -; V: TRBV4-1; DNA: TGCGCCAGCAGCAGGGAGACATTGAACACCATATATTTT; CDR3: CASSRETLNTIYF
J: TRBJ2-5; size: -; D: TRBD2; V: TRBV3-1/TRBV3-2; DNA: TGTGCCAGCAGCTTAAAGGGCCTAGCGGGGGAGACCCAGTACTTC; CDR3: CASSLKGLAGETQYF
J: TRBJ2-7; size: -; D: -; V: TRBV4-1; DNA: TGCGCCAGCAGCCAAGATATGGACCGCCAAGGGGAAACCTACGAGCAGTACTTC; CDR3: CASSQDMDRQGETYEQYF
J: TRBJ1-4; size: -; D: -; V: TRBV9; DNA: TGTGCCAGCAGCGTAGATGGTTCAACTAATGAAAAACTGTTTTTT; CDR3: CASSVDGSTNEKLFF
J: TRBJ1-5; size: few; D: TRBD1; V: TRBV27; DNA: TGTGCCAGCAGTCCTGGACAGGGTGGTCAGCCCCAGCATTTT; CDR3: CASSPGQGGQPQHF
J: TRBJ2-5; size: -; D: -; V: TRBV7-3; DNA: TGTGCCAGCAGCTTACACGCGGGACCGCCCGAGACCCAGTACTTC; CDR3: CASSLHAGPPETQYF
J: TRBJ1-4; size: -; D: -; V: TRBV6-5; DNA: TGTGCCAGCAGTTTACTTTCGGTGGGTCTTAATCAAAAACTGTTTTTT; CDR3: CASSLLSVGLNQKLFF
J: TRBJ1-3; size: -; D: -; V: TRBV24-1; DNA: TGTGCCACCAGTGCCGGGGGATCAGGAAACACCATATATTTT; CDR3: CATSAGGSGNTIYF
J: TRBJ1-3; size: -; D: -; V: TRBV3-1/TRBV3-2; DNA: TGTGCCAGCAGCCTTCATACGGACTCCCGGACGGGAAACACCATATATTTT; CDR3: CASSLHTDSRTGNTIYF
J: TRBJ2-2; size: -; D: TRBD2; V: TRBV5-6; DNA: TGTGCCAGCAGCCCACCGGGACTAGCGGGACGTACCGGGGAGCTGTTTTTT; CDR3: CASSPPGLAGRTGELFF
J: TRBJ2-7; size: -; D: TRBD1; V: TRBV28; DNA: TGTGCCAGCAGCCGCGGGACAGGGGACTACGAGCAGTACTTC; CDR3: CASSRGTGDYEQYF
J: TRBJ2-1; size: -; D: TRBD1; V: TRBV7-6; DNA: TGTGCCAGCAGCACCCCGGCCCGGGACAGGTACAATGAGCAGTTCTTC; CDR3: CASSTPARDRYNEQFF
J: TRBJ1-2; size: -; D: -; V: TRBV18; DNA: TGTGCCAGCTCACCACCGCGCCGGGACGCAAGTTGGTTC; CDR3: CASSPPRRDASWF
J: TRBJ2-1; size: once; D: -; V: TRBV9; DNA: TGTGCCAGCAGCCTTGGGGCTACTCGGATCTACAATGAGCAGTTCTTC; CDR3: CASSLGATRIYNEQFF
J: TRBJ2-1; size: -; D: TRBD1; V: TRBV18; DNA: TGTGCCAGCTCACCAAACAGGGGCGGCACGACCTACAATGAGCAGTTCTTC; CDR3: CASSPNRGGTTYNEQFF
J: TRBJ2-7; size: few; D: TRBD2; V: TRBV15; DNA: TGTGCCACCAGCTCAAGAGGGGCTAGCGGGAGTTACGAGCAGTACTTC; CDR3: CATSSRGASGSYEQYF
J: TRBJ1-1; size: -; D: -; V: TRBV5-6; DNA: TGTGCCAGCAGCTTGGGTCCGCACATGAACACTGAAGCTTTCTTT; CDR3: CASSLGPHMNTEAFF
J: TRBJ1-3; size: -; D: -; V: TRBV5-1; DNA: TGCGCCAGCAGCCTGCATGGACAGCCGAACTCTGGAAACACCATATATTTT; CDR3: CASSLHGQPNSGNTIYF
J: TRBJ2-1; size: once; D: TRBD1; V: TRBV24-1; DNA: TGTGCCACCAGTGATGGACAGGGGGCTTCCTACAATGAGCAGTTCTTC; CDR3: CATSDGQGASYNEQFF
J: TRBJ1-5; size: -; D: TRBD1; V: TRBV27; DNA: TGTGCCAGCAGTCCCGACAGGGCACGCAATCAGCCCCAGCATTTT; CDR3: CASSPDRARNQPQHF
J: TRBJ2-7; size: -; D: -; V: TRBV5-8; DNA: TGTGCCAGTCGCCTTTGGGGGGATTCCTACGAGCAGTACTTC; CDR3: CASRLWGDSYEQYF
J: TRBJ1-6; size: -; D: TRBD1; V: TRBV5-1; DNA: TGCGCCAGCAGCCCGGGGGACAGGGAGGTTTCACCCCTCCACTTT; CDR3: CASSPGDREVSPLHF
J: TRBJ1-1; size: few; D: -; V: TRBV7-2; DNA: TGTGCCAGCAGCTTAGGGCGGAGGGCGAACACTGAAGCTTTCTTT; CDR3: CASSLGRRANTEAFF
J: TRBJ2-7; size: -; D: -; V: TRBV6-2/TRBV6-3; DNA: TGTGCCAGCAGTTACGCGGTGAACGAGCAGTACTTC; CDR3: CASSYAVNEQYF
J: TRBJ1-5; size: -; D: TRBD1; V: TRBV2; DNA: TGTGCCAGCAGTGGACAGGGTATTGGTCAGCCCCAGCATTTT; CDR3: CASSGQGIGQPQHF
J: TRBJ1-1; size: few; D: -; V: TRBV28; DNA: TGTGCCAGCAGTTTAACGAACAGGGAAGAGAACACTGAAGCTTTCTTT; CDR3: CASSLTNREENTEAFF
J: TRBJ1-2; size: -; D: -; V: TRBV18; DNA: TGTGCCAGCTCACCAGCTGTCATCACGAACTATGGCTACACCTTC; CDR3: CASSPAVITNYGYTF
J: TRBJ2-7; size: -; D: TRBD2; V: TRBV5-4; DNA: TGTGCCAGCAGCCCGGGGACTAGCGGGAGTTATGACGAGCAGTACTTC; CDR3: CASSPGTSGSYDEQYF
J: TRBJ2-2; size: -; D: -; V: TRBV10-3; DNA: TGTGCCATCAGTGAGTCGGGTCAGGGGAGTAGCACCGGGGAGCTGTTTTTT; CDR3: CAISESGQGSSTGELFF
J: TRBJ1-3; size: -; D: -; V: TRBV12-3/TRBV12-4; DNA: TGTGCCAGCAGTTTGACAGGAAACACCATATATTTT; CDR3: CASSLTGNTIYF
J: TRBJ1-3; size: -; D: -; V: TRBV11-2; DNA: TGTGCCAGCAGCACGAATGGAAACACCATATATTTT; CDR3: CASSTNGNTIYF
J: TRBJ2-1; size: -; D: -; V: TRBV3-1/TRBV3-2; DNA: TGTGCCAGCAGCCATTCTTCGATTTCCTACAATGAGCAGTTCTTC; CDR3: CASSHSSISYNEQFF
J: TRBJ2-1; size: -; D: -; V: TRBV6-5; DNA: TGTGCCAGCAGTTCCGTCGCACGGAACGAGCAGTTCTTC; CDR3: CASSSVARNEQFF
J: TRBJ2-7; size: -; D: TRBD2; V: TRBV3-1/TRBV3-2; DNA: TGTGCCAGCAGCCCGGGACTAGCGCTCGAGCAGTACTTC; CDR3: CASSPGLALEQYF
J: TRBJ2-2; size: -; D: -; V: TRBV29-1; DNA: TGCAGCGCTCGAACCCGTCCGCGGGTAGGCACCGGGGAGCTGTTTTTT; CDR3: CSARTRPRVGTGELFF
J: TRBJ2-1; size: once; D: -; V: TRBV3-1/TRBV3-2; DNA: TGTGCCAGCAGCCAAGATCACGCTTCTTACAATGAGCAGTTCTTC; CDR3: CASSQDHASYNEQFF
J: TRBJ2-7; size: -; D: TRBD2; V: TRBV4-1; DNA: TGCGCCAGCAGCCCCACCGAGGGACTAGCGGGGGGTGCAAGCCACGAGCAGTACTTC; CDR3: CASSPTEGLAGGASHEQYF
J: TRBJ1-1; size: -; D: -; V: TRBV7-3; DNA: TGTGCCAGCAGCGGACAGACGAACACTGAAGCTTTCTTT; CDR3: CASSGQTNTEAFF
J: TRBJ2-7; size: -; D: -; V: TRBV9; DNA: TGTGCCAGCAGCCCCCAAGTCGGGAACTACGAGCAGTACTTC; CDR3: CASSPQVGNYEQYF
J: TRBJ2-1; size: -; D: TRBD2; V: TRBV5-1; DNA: TGCGCCAGCAGCTTTATTGCGGGAGCCGGCAATGAGCAGTTCTTC; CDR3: CASSFIAGAGNEQFF
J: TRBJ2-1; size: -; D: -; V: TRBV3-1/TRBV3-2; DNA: TGTGCCAGCAGCCAAACCGTCAATGAGCAGTTCTTC; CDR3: CASSQTVNEQFF